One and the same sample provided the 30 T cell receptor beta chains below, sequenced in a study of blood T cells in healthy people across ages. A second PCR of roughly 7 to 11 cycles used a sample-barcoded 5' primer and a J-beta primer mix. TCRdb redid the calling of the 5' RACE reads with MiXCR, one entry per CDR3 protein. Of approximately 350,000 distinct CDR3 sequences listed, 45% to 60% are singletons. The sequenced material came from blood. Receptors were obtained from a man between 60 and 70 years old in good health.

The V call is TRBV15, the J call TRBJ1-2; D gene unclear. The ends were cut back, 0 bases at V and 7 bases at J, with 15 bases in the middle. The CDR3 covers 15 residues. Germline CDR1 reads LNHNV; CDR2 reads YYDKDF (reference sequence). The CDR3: CATSRDLTASSGYTF. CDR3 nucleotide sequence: TGTGCCACCAGCAGAGATCTGACGGCGAGTTCTGGCTACACCTTC.

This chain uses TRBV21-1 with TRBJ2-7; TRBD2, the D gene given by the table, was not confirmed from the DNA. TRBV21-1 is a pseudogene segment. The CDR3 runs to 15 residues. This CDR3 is CASSWHRECAYEQYF. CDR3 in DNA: TGTGCCAGCAGCTGGCATAGGGAGTGCGCCTACGAGCAGTACTTC.

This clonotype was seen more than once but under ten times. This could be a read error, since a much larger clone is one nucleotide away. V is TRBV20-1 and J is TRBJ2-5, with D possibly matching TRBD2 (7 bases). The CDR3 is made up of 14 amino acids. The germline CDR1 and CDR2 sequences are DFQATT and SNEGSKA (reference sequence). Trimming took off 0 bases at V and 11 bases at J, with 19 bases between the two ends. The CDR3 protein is CSARDGGGAWEQYF. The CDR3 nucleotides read TGCAGTGCTAGAGATGGTGGGGGGGCCTGGGAGCAGTACTTC.

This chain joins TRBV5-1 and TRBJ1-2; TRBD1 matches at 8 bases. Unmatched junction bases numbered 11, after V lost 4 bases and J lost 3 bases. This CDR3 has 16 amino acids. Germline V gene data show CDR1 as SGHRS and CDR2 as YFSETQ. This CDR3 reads CASSSGQGVGDYGYTF. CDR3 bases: TGCGCCAGCAGCAGTGGACAGGGAGTGGGGGACTATGGCTACACCTTC. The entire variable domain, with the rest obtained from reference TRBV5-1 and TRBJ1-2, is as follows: KAGVTQTPRYLIKTRGQQVTLSCSPISGHRSVSWYQQTPGQGLQFLFEYFSETQRNKGNFPGRFSGRQFSNSRSEMNVSTLELGDSALYLCASSSGQGVGDYGYTFGSGTRLTVV.

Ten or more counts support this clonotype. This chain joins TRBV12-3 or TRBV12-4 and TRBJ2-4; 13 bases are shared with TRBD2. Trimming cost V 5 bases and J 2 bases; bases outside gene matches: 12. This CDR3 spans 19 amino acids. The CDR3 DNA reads TGTGCCAGCAGTCCCCCTCTTAGACTAGCGGGGGGCCCCAAAAACATTCAGTACTTC. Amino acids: CASSPPLRLAGGPKNIQYF.

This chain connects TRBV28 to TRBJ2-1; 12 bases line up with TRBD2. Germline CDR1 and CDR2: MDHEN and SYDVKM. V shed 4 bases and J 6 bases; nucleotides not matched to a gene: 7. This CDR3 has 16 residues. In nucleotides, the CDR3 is TGTGCCAGCAGTTCTCTCGGACTAGCGGGGTTCAATGAGCAGTTCTTC. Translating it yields CASSSLGLAGFNEQFF.

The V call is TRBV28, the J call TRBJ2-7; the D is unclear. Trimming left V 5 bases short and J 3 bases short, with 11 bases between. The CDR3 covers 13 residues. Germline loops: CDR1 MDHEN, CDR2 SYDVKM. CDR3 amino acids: CASSPPPRYEQYF. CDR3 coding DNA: TGTGCCAGCAGTCCTCCCCCCCGCTACGAGCAGTACTTC.

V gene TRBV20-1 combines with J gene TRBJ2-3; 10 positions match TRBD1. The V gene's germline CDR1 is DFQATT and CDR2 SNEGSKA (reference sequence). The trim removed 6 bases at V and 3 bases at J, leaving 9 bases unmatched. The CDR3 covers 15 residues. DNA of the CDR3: TGCAGTGCAACCCCGACAGGGGGCTGGACAGATACGCAGTATTTT. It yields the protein CSATPTGGWTDTQYF.

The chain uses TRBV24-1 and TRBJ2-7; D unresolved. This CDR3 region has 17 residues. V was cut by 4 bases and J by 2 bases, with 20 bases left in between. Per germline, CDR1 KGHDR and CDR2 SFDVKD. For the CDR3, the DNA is TGTGCCACCAGTGACCCAATCGGTGTCTGGATACCCTACGAGCAGTACTTC. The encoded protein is CATSDPIGVWIPYEQYF.

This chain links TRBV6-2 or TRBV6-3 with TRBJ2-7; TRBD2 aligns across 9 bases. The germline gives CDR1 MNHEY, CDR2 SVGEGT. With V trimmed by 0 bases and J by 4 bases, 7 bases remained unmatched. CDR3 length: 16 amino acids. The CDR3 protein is CASSYSTTSGPYEQYF. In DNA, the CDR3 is TGTGCCAGCAGTTACTCGACTACTAGCGGGCCTTACGAGCAGTACTTC.

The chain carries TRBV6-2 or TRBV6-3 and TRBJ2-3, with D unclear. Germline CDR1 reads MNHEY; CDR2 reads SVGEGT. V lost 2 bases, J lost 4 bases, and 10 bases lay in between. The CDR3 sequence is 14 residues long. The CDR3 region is CASSYQLLPDTQYF. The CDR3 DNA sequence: TGTGCCAGCAGTTACCAGTTGCTCCCAGATACGCAGTATTTT.

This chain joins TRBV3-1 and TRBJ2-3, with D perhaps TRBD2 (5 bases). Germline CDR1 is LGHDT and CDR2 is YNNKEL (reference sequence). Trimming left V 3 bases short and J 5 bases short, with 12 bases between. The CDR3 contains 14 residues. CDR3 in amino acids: CASSHGVAKDTQYF. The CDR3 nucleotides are TGTGCCAGCAGCCATGGAGTAGCGAAAGATACGCAGTATTTT.

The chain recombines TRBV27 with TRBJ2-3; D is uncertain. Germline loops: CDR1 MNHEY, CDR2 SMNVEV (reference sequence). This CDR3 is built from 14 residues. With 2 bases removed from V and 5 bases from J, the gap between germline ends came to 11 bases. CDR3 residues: CASSLGVSIDTQYF. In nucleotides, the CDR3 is TGTGCCAGCAGTTTAGGTGTTTCGATAGATACGCAGTATTTT.

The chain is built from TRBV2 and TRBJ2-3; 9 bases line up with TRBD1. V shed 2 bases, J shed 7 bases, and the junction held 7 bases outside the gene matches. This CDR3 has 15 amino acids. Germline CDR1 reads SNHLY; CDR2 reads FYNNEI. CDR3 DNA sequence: TGTGCCAGCAGTGAAAGGGGGACAGGGAGGTATACGCAGTATTTT. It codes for CASSERGTGRYTQYF.

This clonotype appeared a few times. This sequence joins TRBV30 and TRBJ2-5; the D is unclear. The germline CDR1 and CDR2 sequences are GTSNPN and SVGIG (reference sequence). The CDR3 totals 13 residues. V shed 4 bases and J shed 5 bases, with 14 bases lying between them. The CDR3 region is CAWNLRLGETQYF. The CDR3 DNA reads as TGTGCCTGGAACTTGCGGCTTGGCGAGACCCAGTACTTC.

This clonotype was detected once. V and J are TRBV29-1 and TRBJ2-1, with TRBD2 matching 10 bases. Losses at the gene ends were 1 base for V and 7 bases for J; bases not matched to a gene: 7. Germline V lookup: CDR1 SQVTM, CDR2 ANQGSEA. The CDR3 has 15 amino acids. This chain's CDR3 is CSVEGEAGGRNEQFF. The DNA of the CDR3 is TGCAGCGTTGAAGGGGAAGCGGGGGGGAGGAATGAGCAGTTCTTC.

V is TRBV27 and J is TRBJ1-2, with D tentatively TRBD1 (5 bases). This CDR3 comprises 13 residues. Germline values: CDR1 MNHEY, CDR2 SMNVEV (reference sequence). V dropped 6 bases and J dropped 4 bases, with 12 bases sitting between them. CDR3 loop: CASRGAGTYGYTF. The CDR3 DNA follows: TGTGCCAGCAGGGGCGCAGGGACCTATGGCTACACCTTC.

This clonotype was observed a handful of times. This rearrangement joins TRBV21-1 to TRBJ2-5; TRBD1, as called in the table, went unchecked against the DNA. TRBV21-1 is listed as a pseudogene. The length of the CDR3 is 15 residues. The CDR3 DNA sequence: TGTGCCAGCAGCAAAGGAGGGCAGGGGGGGGAGACCCAGTACTTC. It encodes CASSKGGQGGETQYF.

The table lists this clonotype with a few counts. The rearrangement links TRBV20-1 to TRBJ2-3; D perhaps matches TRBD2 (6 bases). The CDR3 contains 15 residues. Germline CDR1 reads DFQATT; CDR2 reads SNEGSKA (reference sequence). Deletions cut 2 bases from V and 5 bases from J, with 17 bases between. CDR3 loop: CSARPWDSPRDTQYF. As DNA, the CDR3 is TGCAGTGCTAGACCCTGGGACTCCCCCAGAGATACGCAGTATTTT.

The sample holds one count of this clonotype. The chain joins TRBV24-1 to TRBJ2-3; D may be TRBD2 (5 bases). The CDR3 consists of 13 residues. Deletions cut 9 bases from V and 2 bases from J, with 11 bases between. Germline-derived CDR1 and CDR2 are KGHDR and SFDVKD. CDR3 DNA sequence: TGTGCCACCTCCAGGACTTCCACAGATACGCAGTATTTT. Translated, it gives CATSRTSTDTQYF.

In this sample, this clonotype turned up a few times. The CDR3 DNA is TGTGCCAGCAGCCCATCGAACAGGGGTTGGAATGAGCAGTTCTTC. Translated, it gives CASSPSNRGWNEQFF. The rearrangement links TRBV3-1 to TRBJ2-1; TRBD1 aligns across 7 bases. V lost 4 bases, J lost 7 bases, and 10 bases stayed unmatched. Germline V gives CDR1 LGHDT, CDR2 YNNKEL (reference sequence). This CDR3 comprises 15 residues.

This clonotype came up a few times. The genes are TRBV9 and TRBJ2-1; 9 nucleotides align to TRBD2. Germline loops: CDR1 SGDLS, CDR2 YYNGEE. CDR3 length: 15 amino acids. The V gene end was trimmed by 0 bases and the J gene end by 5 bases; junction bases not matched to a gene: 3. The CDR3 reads CASSVGTSVNNEQFF. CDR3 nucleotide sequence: TGTGCCAGCAGCGTAGGGACTAGCGTAAACAATGAGCAGTTCTTC. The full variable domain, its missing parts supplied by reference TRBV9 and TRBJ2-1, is DSGVTQTPKHLITATGQRVTLRCSPRSGDLSVYWYQQSLDQGLQFLIQYYNGEERAKGNILERFSAQQFPDLHSELNLSSLELGDSALYFCASSVGTSVNNEQFFGPGTRLTVL.

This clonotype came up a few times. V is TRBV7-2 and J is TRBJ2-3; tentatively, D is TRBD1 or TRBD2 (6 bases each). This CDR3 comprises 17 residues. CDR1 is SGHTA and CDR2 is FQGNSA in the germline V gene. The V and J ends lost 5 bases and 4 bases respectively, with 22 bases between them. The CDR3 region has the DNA TGTGCCAGCAGCCCCTCACCGACAGGTCGGAGGGCAGATACGCAGTATTTT. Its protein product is CASSPSPTGRRADTQYF.

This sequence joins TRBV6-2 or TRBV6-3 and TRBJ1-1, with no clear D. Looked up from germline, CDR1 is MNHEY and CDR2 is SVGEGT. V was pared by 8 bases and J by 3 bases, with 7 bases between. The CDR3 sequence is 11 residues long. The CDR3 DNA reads TGTGCCAGCGTGTGGTACACTGAAGCTTTCTTT. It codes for CASVWYTEAFF.

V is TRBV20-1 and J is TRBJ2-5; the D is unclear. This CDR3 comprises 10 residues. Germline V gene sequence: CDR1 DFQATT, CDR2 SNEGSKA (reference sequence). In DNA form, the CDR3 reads TGCATGCTCGGCGAGGAGACCCAGTACTTC. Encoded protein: CMLGEETQYF.

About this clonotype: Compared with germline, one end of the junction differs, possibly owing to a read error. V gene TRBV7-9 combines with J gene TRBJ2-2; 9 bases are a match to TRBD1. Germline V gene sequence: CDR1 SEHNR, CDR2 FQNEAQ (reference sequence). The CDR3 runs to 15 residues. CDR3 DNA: TGTTCCAGCAGCCCGGGACAGGGATTGGCCGGGGAGCTGTTTTTT. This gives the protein CSSSPGQGLAGELFF.

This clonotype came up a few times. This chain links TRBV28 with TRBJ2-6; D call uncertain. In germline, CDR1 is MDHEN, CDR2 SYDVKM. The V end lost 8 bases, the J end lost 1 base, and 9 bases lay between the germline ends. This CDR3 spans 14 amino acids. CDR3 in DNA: TGTGCCAGCTCTGTTCGGTCTGGGGCCAACGTCCTGACTTTC. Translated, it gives CASSVRSGANVLTF.

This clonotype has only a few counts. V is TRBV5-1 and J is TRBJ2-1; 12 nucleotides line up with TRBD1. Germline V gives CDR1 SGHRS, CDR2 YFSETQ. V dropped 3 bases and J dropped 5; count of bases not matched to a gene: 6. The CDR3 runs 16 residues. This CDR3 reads CASSSSGQGADNEQFF. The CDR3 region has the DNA TGCGCCAGCAGCTCGTCGGGACAGGGGGCCGACAATGAGCAGTTCTTC.

The CDR3 loop reads CASSFHRDRLNEQYF. Written as DNA, the CDR3 is TGTGCCAGCAGCTTCCACCGGGACCGACTCAATGAGCAGTACTTC. This chain joins TRBV7-8 and TRBJ2-7; D possibly matches TRBD1 or TRBD2 (5 bases each). CDR1 is SGHVS, CDR2 FQNEAQ, per germline. This CDR3 region has 15 residues. V was pared by 3 bases and J by 7 bases, with 19 bases between.

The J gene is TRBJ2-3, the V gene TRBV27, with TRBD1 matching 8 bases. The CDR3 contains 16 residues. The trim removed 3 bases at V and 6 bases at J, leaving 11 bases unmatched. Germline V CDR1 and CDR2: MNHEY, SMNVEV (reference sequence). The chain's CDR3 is CASSFRTGYSRDTQYF. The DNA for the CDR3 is TGTGCCAGCAGTTTTCGGACAGGGTATAGTAGGGATACGCAGTATTTT.